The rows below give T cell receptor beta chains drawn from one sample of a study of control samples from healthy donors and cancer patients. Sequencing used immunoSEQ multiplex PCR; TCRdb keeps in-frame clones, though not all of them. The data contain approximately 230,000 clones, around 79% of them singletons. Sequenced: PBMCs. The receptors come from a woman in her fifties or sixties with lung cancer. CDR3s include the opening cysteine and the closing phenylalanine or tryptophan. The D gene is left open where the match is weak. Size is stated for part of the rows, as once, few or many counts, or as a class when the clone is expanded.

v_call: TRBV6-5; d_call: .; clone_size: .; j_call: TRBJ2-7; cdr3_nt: TGTGCCAGCAGTCCCGGGGGAAGCGAGCAGTACTTC; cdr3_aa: CASSPGGSEQYF
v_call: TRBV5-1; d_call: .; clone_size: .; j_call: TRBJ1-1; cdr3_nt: TGCGCCAGCAGCTTAGAAGGAGGGAACACTGAAGCTTTCTTT; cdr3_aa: CASSLEGGNTEAFF
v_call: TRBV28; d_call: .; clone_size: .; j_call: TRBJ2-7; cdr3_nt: TGTGCCAGCAGTTTATTCGGCGTCTACGAGCAGTACTTC; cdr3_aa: CASSLFGVYEQYF
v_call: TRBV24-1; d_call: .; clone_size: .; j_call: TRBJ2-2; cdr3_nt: TGTGCCACCAGTGATTCCGGGAGTGGGGTCACCGGGGAGCTGTTTTTT; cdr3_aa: CATSDSGSGVTGELFF
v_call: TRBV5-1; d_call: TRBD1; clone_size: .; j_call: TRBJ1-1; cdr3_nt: TGCGCCAGCAGCGGTCAGACAGGGGAGAACACTGAAGCTTTCTTT; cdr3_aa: CASSGQTGENTEAFF
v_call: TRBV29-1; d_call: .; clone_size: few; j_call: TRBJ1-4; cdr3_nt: TGCAGCGTCGGTGACAGGTCCAATGAAAAACTGTTTTTT; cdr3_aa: CSVGDRSNEKLFF
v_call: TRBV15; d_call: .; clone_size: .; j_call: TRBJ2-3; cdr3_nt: TGTGCCACCAGCAGTCCCCCGGGGCCGCACCCGAATACGCAGTATTTT; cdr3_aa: CATSSPPGPHPNTQYF
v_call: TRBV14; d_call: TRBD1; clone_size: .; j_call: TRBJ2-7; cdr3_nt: TGTGCCAGCAGCCGAGGGACAGCGATCCACGAGCAGTACTTC; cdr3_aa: CASSRGTAIHEQYF
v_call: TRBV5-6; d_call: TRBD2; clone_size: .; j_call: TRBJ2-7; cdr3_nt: TGTGCCAGCAGCTTGGGGAGTCGACTAGCGGGGGGACCCTACGAGCAGTACTTC; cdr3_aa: CASSLGSRLAGGPYEQYF
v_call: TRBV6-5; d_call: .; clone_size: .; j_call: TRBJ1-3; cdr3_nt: TGTGCCAGCAGTTACGGATTAGGGCTCTCTGGAAACACCATATATTTT; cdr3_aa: CASSYGLGLSGNTIYF
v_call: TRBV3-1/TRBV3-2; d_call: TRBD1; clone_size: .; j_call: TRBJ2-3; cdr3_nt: TGTGCCAGCAGCCAAGAGACAGGGGCCCGCTCCACAGATACGCAGTATTTT; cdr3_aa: CASSQETGARSTDTQYF
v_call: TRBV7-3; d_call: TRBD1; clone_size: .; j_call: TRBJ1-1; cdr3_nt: TGTGCCAGCAGCTCTTCCGGGACAGGGGCTGACTCTTTCTTT; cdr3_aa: CASSSSGTGADSFF
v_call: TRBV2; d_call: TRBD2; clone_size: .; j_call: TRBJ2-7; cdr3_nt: TGTGCCAGCAGGGATAGTCTAGCGGGGGGGTTTCGGCAGTACTTC; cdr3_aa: CASRDSLAGGFRQYF
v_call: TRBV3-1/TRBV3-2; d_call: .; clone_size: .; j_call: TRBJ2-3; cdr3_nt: TGTGCCAGCAGCCAAGGGCCCCAGTTAACGCAGTATTTT; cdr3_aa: CASSQGPQLTQYF
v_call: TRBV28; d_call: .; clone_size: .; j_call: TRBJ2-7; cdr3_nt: TGTGCCAGCAGTAGAAGGTCACCCTACGAGCAGTACTTC; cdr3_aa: CASSRRSPYEQYF
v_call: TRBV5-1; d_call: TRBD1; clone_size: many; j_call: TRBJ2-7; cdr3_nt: TGCGCCAGCAGCTCGGGACAGGCTGCCTACGAGCAGTACTTC; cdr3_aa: CASSSGQAAYEQYF
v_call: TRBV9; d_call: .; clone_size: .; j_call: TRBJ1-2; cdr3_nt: TGTGCCAGCAGCGTAGGCTCAGGGAACTATGGCTACACCTTC; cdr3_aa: CASSVGSGNYGYTF
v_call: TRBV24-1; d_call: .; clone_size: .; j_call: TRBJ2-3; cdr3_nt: TGTGCCACCAGTGAATGGGGAGATACGCAGTATTTT; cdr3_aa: CATSEWGDTQYF
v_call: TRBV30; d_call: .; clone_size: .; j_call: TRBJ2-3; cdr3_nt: TGTGCCTGGAGGGGGATCACTCACACAGATACGCAGTATTTT; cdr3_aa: CAWRGITHTDTQYF
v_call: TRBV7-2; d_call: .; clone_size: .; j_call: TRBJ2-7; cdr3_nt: TGTGCCAGCAGCTCCCCCTCTTACGAGCAGTACTTC; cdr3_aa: CASSSPSYEQYF
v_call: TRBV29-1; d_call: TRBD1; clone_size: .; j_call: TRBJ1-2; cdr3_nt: TGCAGCGTTGAGGGGGGACAGGGCATTTATGGCTACACCTTC; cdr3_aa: CSVEGGQGIYGYTF
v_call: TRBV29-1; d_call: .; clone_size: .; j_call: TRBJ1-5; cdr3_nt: TGCAGCGTTGTATGGGGGTCGGGCAATCAGCCCCAGCATTTT; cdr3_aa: CSVVWGSGNQPQHF
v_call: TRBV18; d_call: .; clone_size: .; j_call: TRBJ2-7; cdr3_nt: TGTGCCAGCTCACCAGGTTACGAGCAGTACTTC; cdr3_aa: CASSPGYEQYF
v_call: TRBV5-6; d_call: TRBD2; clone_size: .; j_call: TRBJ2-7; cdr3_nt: TGTGCCAGCAGCGCGTTAACTAGCGGCCCCTACGAGCAGTACTTC; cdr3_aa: CASSALTSGPYEQYF
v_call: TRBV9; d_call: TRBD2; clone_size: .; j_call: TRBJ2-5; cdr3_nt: TGTGCCAGCAGCGTATCGGCGGGAGGGCAAGAGACCCAGTACTTC; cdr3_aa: CASSVSAGGQETQYF
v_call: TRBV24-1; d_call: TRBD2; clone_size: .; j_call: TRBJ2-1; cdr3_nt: TGTGCCACCAGTGATACTAGCGGGAGGGCCGTAAATGAGCAGTTCTTC; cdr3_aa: CATSDTSGRAVNEQFF
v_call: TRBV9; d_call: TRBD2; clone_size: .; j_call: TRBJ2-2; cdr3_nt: TGTGCCAGCAGCTGGACTAGCGGGAGCACCGGGGAGCTGTTTTTT; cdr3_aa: CASSWTSGSTGELFF
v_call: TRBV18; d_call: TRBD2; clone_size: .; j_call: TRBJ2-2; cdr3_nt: TGTGCCAGCTCACCGAGGGAAGCGGGGTCGCTCCCCGGGGAGCTGTTTTTT; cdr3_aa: CASSPREAGSLPGELFF
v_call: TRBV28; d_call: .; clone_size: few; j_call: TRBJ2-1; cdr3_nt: TGTGCCAGCATGGATGGGTACAATGAGCAGTTCTTC; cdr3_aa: CASMDGYNEQFF
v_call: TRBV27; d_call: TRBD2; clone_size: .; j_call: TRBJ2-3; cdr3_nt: TGTGCCAGCAGTTTAGAGACTAGCGGGAGGGCTGGAGGGCCAGATACGCAGTATTTT; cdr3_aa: CASSLETSGRAGGPDTQYF
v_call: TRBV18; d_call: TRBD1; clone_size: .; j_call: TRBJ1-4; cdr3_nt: TGTGCCAGCTCACCCCGGACAGGGGATAATTCTAATGAAAAACTGTTTTTT; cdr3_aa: CASSPRTGDNSNEKLFF
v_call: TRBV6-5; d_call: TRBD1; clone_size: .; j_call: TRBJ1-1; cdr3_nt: TGTGCCAGCAAAGGGACAGGGAATGGTGAAGCTTTCTTT; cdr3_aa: CASKGTGNGEAFF
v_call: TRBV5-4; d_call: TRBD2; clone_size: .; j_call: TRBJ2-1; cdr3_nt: TGTGCCAGCAGTAGCGGGGCGGGCTCCTACAATGAGCAGTTCTTC; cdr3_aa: CASSSGAGSYNEQFF
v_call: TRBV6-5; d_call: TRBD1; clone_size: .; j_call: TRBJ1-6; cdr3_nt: TGTGCCAGCAGTTTCTCGGGGCAGGGGGGTTCACCCCTCCACTTT; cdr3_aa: CASSFSGQGGSPLHF
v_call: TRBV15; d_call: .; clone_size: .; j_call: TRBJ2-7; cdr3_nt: TGTGCCACCAGCAGAGAAAAGGGCAGCTACGAGCAGTACTTC; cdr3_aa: CATSREKGSYEQYF